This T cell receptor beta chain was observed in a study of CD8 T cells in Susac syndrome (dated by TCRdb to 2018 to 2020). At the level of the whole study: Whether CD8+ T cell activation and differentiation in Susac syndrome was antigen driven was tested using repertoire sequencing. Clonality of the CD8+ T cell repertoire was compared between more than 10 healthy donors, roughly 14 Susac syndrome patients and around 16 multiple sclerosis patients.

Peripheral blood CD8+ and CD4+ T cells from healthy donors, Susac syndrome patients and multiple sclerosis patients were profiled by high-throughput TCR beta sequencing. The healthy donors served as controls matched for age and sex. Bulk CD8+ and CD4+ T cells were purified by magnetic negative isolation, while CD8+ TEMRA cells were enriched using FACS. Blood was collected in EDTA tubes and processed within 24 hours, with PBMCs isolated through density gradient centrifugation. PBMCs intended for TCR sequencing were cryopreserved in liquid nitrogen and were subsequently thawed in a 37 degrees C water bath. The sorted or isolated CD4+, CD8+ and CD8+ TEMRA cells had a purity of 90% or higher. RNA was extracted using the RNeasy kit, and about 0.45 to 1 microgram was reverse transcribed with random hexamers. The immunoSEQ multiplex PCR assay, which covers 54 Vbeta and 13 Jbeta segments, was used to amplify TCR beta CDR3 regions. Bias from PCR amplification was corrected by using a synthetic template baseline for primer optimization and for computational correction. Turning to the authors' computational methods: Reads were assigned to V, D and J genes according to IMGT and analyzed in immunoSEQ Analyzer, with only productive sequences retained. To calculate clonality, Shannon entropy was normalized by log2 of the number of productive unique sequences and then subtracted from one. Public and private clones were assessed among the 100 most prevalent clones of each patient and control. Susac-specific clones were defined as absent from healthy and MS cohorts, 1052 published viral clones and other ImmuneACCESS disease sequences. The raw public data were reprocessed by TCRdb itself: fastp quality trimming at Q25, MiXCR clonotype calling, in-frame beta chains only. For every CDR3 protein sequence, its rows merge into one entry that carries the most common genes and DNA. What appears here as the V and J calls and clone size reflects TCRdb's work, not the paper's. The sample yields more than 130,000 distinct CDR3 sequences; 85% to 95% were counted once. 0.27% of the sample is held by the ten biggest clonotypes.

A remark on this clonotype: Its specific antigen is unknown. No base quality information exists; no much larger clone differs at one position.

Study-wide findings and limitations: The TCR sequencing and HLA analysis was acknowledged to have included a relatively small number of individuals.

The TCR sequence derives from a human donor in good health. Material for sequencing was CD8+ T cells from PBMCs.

The CDR3 amino acid sequence is: CSAREEGYEQYF. The DNA reads as follows: TGCAGTGCTAGAGAAGAAGGCTACGAGCAGTACTTC. The chain is encoded by TRBV20-1 joined to TRBJ2-7, with no confident D gene call. There are 12 amino acids in the CDR3, from cysteine to phenylalanine inclusive. Just CDR3 DNA is preserved here, 36 bases in frame from base 1. V is shortened by 0 bases, J by 3 bases, and the region joining them spans 6 bases. Reading the germline V gene (reference sequence) gives CDR1 DFQATT and CDR2 SNEGSKA.